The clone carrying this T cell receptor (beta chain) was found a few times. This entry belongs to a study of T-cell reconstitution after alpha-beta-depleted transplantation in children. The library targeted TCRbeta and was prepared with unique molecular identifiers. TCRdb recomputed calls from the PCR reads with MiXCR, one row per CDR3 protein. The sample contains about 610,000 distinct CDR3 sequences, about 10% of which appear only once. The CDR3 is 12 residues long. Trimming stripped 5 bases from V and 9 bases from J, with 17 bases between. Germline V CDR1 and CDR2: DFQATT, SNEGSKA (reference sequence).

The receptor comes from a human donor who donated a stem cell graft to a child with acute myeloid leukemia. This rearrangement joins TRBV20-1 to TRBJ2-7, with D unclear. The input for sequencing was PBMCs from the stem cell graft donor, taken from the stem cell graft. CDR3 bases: TGCAGTGCTGGGGTTGTCCAGGAAGGGCAGTACTTC. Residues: CSAGVVQEGQYF.